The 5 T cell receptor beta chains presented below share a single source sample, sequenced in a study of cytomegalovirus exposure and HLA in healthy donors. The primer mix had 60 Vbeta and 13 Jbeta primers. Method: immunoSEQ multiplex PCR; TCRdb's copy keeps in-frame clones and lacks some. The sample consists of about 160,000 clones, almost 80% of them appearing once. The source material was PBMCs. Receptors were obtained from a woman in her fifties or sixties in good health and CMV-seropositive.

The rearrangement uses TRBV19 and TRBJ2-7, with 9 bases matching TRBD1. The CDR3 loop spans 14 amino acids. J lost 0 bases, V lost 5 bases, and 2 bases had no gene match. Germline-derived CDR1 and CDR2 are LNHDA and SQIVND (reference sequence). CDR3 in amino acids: CASSGQGLSYEQYF. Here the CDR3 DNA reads TGTGCCAGTAGTGGACAGGGGCTCTCCTACGAGCAGTACTTC.

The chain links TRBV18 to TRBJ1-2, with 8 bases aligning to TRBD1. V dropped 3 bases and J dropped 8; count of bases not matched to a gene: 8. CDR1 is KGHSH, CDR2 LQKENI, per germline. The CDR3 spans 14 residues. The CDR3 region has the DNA TGTGCCAGCTCACCCTTGGACAGGGACCAGGGCTACACCTTC. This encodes CASSPLDRDQGYTF.

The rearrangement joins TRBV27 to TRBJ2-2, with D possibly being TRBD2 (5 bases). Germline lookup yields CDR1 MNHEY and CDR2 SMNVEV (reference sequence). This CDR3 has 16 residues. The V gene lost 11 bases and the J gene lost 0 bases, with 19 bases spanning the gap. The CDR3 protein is CAVQMERLANTGELFF. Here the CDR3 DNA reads TGTGCCGTTCAAATGGAGCGGTTGGCGAACACCGGGGAGCTGTTTTTT.

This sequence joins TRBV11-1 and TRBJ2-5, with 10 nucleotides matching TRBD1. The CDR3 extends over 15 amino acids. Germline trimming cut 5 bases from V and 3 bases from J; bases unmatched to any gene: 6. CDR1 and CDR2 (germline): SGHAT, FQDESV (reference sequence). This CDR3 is CASSTRTGGKETQYF. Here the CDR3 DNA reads TGTGCCAGCAGCACCCGGACAGGGGGAAAAGAGACCCAGTACTTC.

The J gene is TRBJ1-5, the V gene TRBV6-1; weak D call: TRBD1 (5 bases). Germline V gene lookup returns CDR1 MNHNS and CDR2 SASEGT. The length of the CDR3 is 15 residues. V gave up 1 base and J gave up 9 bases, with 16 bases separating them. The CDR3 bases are TGTGCCAGCAGTGAAGGGTGGAGGGGCACGGGGCCCCAGCATTTT. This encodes CASSEGWRGTGPQHF.